The 21 T cell receptor beta chains in this list originate from one sample, sequenced in a study of CD8 T cells in ankylosing spondylitis (dated by TCRdb to the late 2010s). The method was 5' RACE. The reads were generated on an Illumina HiSeq 2500. TCRdb redid the processing of the public reads, applying fastp at Q25 and MiXCR, and retained in-frame beta chains. Identical CDR3 proteins give one entry, which carries the most common genes and DNA. The sample has about 330,000 distinct CDR3 sequences on record, 8% of them singletons. Clones ranked in the top ten supply roughly 15% of the sample. What these receptors recognize is not known. Results the study describes overall, beyond this receptor: A TCR beta motif of eight highly homologous amino acid variants appeared characteristic of blood from ankylosing spondylitis patients.

Sequencing was carried out using blood, either unsorted or a sorted T cell fraction (not recorded which). The origin of the receptors is a male donor with ankylosing spondylitis.

This clonotype was counted only a few times. CDR3 sequence: CSARDVRVGETQYF. CDR3 DNA sequence: TGCAGTGCTAGAGATGTAAGGGTAGGGGAGACCCAGTACTTC. The J gene is TRBJ2-5, the V gene TRBV20-1; D not resolved. The germline V and J ends were trimmed by 0 bases and 5 bases, with 13 bases remaining between them. The CDR3 is 14 amino acids. Germline V gives CDR1 DFQATT, CDR2 SNEGSKA (reference sequence).

The sample holds a few counts of this clonotype. The rearrangement uses TRBV20-1 and TRBJ2-7; 10 bases match TRBD1. The V gene end was trimmed by 5 bases and the J gene end by 7 bases; junction bases not matched to a gene: 8. This CDR3 has 13 amino acids. Germline values: CDR1 DFQATT, CDR2 SNEGSKA (reference sequence). CDR3 nucleotides: TGCAGTGCTCCAAAGACAGGGGGCGGTGAGCAGTACTTC. Protein: CSAPKTGGGEQYF.

In its sample, this clonotype was seen many times. The chain couples TRBV11-1 to TRBJ1-1; unclear D gene. CDR3 length: 13 amino acids. Germline-derived CDR1 and CDR2 are SGHAT and FQDESV (reference sequence). Trimming stripped 1 base from V and 0 bases from J, with 3 bases between. CDR3 nucleotides: TGTGCCAGCAGCTTAGAGATGAACACTGAAGCTTTCTTT. Translation gives CASSLEMNTEAFF.

In DNA form, the CDR3 reads TGTGCCAGCAGCTCCGGGACAGGACCGTCCTACAATGAGCAGTTCTTC. Protein: CASSSGTGPSYNEQFF. The chain uses TRBV7-9 and TRBJ2-1; 8 bases line up with TRBD1. The CDR3 loop spans 16 amino acids. J was trimmed by 1 base and V by 4 bases; bases with no gene match: 6. Looked up from germline, CDR1 is SEHNR and CDR2 is FQNEAQ (reference sequence).

CDR3 region: CASSEVDQTNSPLHF. CDR3 coding DNA: TGTGCCAGCAGTGAAGTGGACCAGACCAATTCACCCCTCCACTTT. The chain combines TRBV25-1 with TRBJ1-6; D ambiguous. CDR1 is MGHDK and CDR2 is SYGVNS in the germline V gene. V lost 2 bases and J 7 bases, leaving 12 bases between the germline ends. The CDR3 extends over 15 amino acids.

J is TRBJ2-5 and V is TRBV5-4; D is undetermined. Trimming removed 4 bases at V and 4 bases at J, with 11 bases between. This CDR3 has 13 residues. Germline loops: CDR1 SGHNT, CDR2 YYREEE (reference sequence). The CDR3 DNA reads as TGTGCCAGCAGCCCCATTGACGGAGAGACCCAGTACTTC. It encodes CASSPIDGETQYF.

The V and J genes are TRBV12-3 or TRBV12-4 and TRBJ1-4; maybe TRBD1 (5 bases). The V and J ends lost 2 bases and 5 bases respectively, with 12 bases between them. The CDR3 is 15 residues long. CDR3 sequence reads: CASSLQGLRNEKLFF. In DNA, the CDR3 is TGTGCCAGCAGTTTACAGGGACTGAGGAATGAAAAACTGTTTTTT.

This clonotype occurred a few times. The chain couples TRBV12-3 or TRBV12-4 to TRBJ2-5; 7 bases line up with TRBD2. The CDR3 covers 15 residues. The trim removed 6 bases at V and 7 bases at J, leaving 14 bases unmatched. The CDR3 loop is CASSPFLAARGTQYF. In DNA, the CDR3 is TGTGCCAGCAGCCCTTTTCTAGCGGCTCGGGGGACCCAGTACTTC.

This clonotype was found a few times. The rearrangement links TRBV9 to TRBJ2-3, with 15 bases that match TRBD2. CDR1 SGDLS and CDR2 YYNGEE come from the germline V gene. J lost 8 bases, V lost 4 bases, and 8 bases had no gene match. This CDR3 is 16 amino acids long. In DNA, the CDR3 is TGTGCCAGCAGCCCCGGGACTAGCGGGAGGTTAGGTACGCAGTATTTT. Its translation is CASSPGTSGRLGTQYF.

This clonotype has a count of ten or more. The chain links TRBV9 to TRBJ2-3; D unresolved. CDR1 and CDR2 (germline): SGDLS, YYNGEE. V was clipped by 4 bases and J by 1 base, with 13 bases between them. The CDR3 consists of 15 residues. The CDR3 DNA sequence: TGTGCCAGCAGCTTCGGGCGGACGCGCACAGATACGCAGTATTTT. It specifies CASSFGRTRTDTQYF.

This sequence joins TRBV15 and TRBJ2-7, with D unclear. V lost 0 bases to trimming and J lost 0 bases, with 12 bases between them. CDR3 length: 16 residues. Germline loops: CDR1 LNHNV, CDR2 YYDKDF (reference sequence). The CDR3 reads CATSRDLASSSYEQYF. CDR3 DNA sequence: TGTGCCACCAGCAGAGATCTGGCCAGCAGCTCCTACGAGCAGTACTTC.

This clonotype was seen at least ten times. The chain employs TRBV6-2 or TRBV6-3 and TRBJ1-6, with a tentative D call TRBD1 (5 bases). V lost 6 bases and J lost 14, with 20 bases in between. The CDR3 spans 14 residues. Per the germline V gene, CDR1 is MNHEY and CDR2 is SVGEGT. Here the CDR3 DNA reads TGTGCCAGCAGCCGGGACGCCGTCAAAGGGGCCCTCCACTTT. It specifies CASSRDAVKGALHF.

This clonotype was found many times. The chain joins TRBV29-1 to TRBJ2-1, with D perhaps matching TRBD1 (5 bases). The V and J ends lost 7 bases and 0 bases respectively, with 7 bases between them. Germline-derived CDR1 and CDR2 are SQVTM and ANQGSEA. There are 12 residues in the CDR3. The CDR3 is CSARDSYNEQFF. CDR3 nucleotide sequence: TGCAGCGCCAGGGACTCCTACAATGAGCAGTTCTTC.

The rearrangement uses TRBV11-2 and TRBJ1-2; D perhaps matches TRBD1 (5 bases). CDR1 SGHAT and CDR2 FQNNGV come from the germline V gene. The V gene lost 4 bases and the J gene lost 8 bases, with 14 bases spanning the gap. The CDR3 loop spans 13 amino acids. CDR3 sequence reads: CASSSRGGLGYTF. The DNA of the CDR3 is TGTGCCAGCAGCTCTCGGGGGGGTTTAGGCTACACCTTC.

The chain employs TRBV20-1 and TRBJ2-7, with 9 nucleotides matching TRBD2. The CDR3 loop spans 14 amino acids. The V and J ends lost 6 bases and 5 bases, in that order; junction bases with no gene match: 11. The V gene's germline CDR1 is DFQATT and CDR2 SNEGSKA (reference sequence). DNA for the CDR3: TGCAGTGCCAGTAGCGGGAGCTCTGAGGACGAGCAGTACTTC. Its translation is CSASSGSSEDEQYF.

This clonotype showed up many times. The chain combines TRBV10-3 with TRBJ2-1, with TRBD2 identical over 8 bases. The CDR3 has 16 residues. Germline trimming cut 0 bases from V and 4 bases from J; bases unmatched to any gene: 5. Germline V lookup: CDR1 ENHRY, CDR2 SYGVKD. CDR3 in DNA: TGTGCCATCAGTGAGTCAGCTAGCGGGCCGTACAATGAGCAGTTCTTC. It specifies CAISESASGPYNEQFF.

This clonotype was found many times. V and J are TRBV29-1 and TRBJ2-2, with TRBD2 matching 7 bases. The V gene end was trimmed by 4 bases and the J gene end by 4 bases; junction bases not matched to a gene: 9. CDR1 and CDR2 (germline): SQVTM, ANQGSEA. This CDR3 is 15 amino acids long. CDR3 protein: CSVVLAEASTGELFF. The DNA for the CDR3 is TGCAGCGTTGTGCTAGCGGAGGCGAGCACCGGGGAGCTGTTTTTT.

The CDR3 coding sequence is TGTGCCAGCAGTACCCGGAGGGGGCGAGCCGGGGAGCTGTTTTTT. This codes for CASSTRRGRAGELFF. The rearrangement links TRBV6-2 or TRBV6-3 to TRBJ2-2; possibly TRBD1 for D (7 bases). Germline CDR1 reads MNHEY; CDR2 reads SVGEGT. The CDR3 runs 15 residues. With 5 bases removed from V and 6 bases from J, the gap between germline ends came to 16 bases.

The chain carries TRBV29-1 and TRBJ2-6; maybe TRBD1 (5 bases). This CDR3 is built from 14 residues. Trimming removed 4 bases from V and 2 bases from J, with 9 bases in between. Germline assignment: CDR1 SQVTM and CDR2 ANQGSEA. Here the CDR3 DNA reads TGCAGCGTTGCAGGGATCCCTGGGGCCAACGTCCTGACTTTC. This translates into CSVAGIPGANVLTF.

This clonotype was counted many times. The chain is built from TRBV11-3 and TRBJ1-4; 7 nucleotides match TRBD1. The CDR3 covers 15 residues. Germline CDR1 and CDR2: SGHNT and YENEEA. With V trimmed by 5 bases and J by 3 bases, 6 bases remained unmatched. This CDR3 reads CASSEARGANEKLFF. CDR3 in DNA: TGTGCCAGCAGCGAGGCCAGGGGGGCTAATGAAAAACTGTTTTTT.

This clonotype was observed a few times. The chain uses TRBV7-2 and TRBJ2-3; 9 nucleotides agree with TRBD2. The V and J ends lost 0 bases and 6 bases, in that order; junction bases with no gene match: 7. This CDR3 comprises 16 residues. Per germline, CDR1 SGHTA and CDR2 FQGNSA. The CDR3 nucleotides are TGTGCCAGCAGCTTAGCCGGCCTAGCGGGGAGGGATACGCAGTATTTT. It yields the protein CASSLAGLAGRDTQYF.